Presented here are 26 T cell receptor beta chains from one specimen sequenced in a study of T cells in localized non-small cell lung cancer (dated by TCRdb to the early 2020s). The receptor library was made with the immunoSEQ multiplex PCR assay. TCRdb retrieved this table from immuneACCESS and kept in-frame rearrangements only. Not all clones are present; in checked studies, unresolved V genes account for under half, and no reason is known for the remainder. The sample profile shows under 55,000 clones; 60% to 85% of them were found once. The biggest ten clones account for more than 4% of the sample. The sequences come from PBMCs, collected before any cancer treatment. The receptors come from a woman aged 40-69 years with stage II lung adenocarcinoma.

Only one count was recorded for this clone. The chain employs TRBV6-6 and TRBJ1-3; unclear D gene. The length of the CDR3 is 14 residues. The V and J ends lost 5 bases and 0 bases respectively, with 8 bases between them. Germline CDR1 and CDR2: MNHNY and SVGAGI (reference sequence). The CDR3 region has the DNA TGTGCCAGCAGTCGACGGGACTCTGGAAACACCATATATTTT. Encoded protein: CASSRRDSGNTIYF.

The chain is built from TRBV19 and TRBJ2-4; D not resolved. The germline gives CDR1 LNHDA, CDR2 SQIVND (reference sequence). Trimming cost V 0 bases and J 1 base, with 10 bases left between them. The CDR3 has 16 residues. CDR3 in amino acids: CASSIDRTAAKNIQYF. CDR3 in DNA: TGTGCCAGTAGTATAGATCGGACCGCCGCCAAAAACATTCAGTACTTC.

CDR3 residues: CASSTGTGGVGEKLFF. The CDR3 DNA reads TGTGCCAGCAGTACCGGGACAGGGGGCGTAGGAGAAAAACTGTTTTTT. The V gene is TRBV28, the J gene TRBJ1-4, with 12 bases that match TRBD1. The V and J ends lost 5 bases and 8 bases, in that order; junction bases with no gene match: 9. Germline V gives CDR1 MDHEN, CDR2 SYDVKM. CDR3 length: 16 amino acids.

The genes are TRBV4-1 and TRBJ1-1; a possible D gene is TRBD1 (6 bases). Deletions cut 0 bases from V and 1 base from J, with 9 bases between. The CDR3 contains 15 residues. Germline CDR1 MGHRA, CDR2 YSYEKL. The CDR3 region has the DNA TGCGCCAGCAGCCAAGAACAGGGCGCGAACACTGAAGCTTTCTTT. This gives the protein CASSQEQGANTEAFF.

This chain connects TRBV2 to TRBJ2-7; D unclear. V gave up 0 bases and J gave up 7 bases, with 13 bases separating them. Germline CDR1 SNHLY, CDR2 FYNNEI. The CDR3 is made up of 14 amino acids. The CDR3 here is CASSEARFLGEQYF. CDR3 nucleotide sequence: TGTGCCAGCAGTGAAGCCCGCTTCCTTGGGGAGCAGTACTTC.

This chain links TRBV30 with TRBJ1-3; no definite D call. This CDR3 region has 13 residues. Trimming took off 0 bases at V and 3 bases at J, with 6 bases between the two ends. Germline CDR1 is GTSNPN and CDR2 is SVGIG (reference sequence). CDR3 coding DNA: TGTGCCTGGAGTGTCGGCAGTGGAAACACCATATATTTT. It translates to CAWSVGSGNTIYF. Complete variable domain (other parts from reference TRBV30 and TRBJ1-3): SQTIHQWPATLVQPVGSPLSLECTVEGTSNPNLYWYRQAAGRGLQLLFYSVGIGQISSEVPQNLSASRPQDRQFILSSKKLLLSDSGFYLCAWSVGSGNTIYFGEGSWLTVV.

The chain links TRBV15 to TRBJ1-3; TRBD1 is a possible D gene (5 bases). The CDR3 loop spans 17 amino acids. Trimming removed 3 bases from V and 0 bases from J, with 15 bases in between. Germline V gene data show CDR1 as LNHNV and CDR2 as YYDKDF (reference sequence). As DNA, the CDR3 is TGTGCCACCAGCAGGGCACTTGGGGGGAACTCTGGAAACACCATATATTTT. It translates to CATSRALGGNSGNTIYF.

This sequence joins TRBV5-6 and TRBJ2-3; 7 bases line up with TRBD1. V was clipped by 3 bases and J by 4 bases; unmatched bases: 11. This CDR3 has 16 residues. Germline values: CDR1 SGHDT, CDR2 YYEEEE. The CDR3 is CASSSVGGSESDTQYF. The DNA for the CDR3 is TGTGCCAGCAGCTCCGTAGGGGGCAGCGAATCAGATACGCAGTATTTT.

This rearrangement joins TRBV19 to TRBJ1-2, with a weak D call TRBD1 (5 bases). V was trimmed by 4 bases and J by 4 bases, leaving 13 bases between them. The CDR3 consists of 14 residues. Germline V gives CDR1 LNHDA, CDR2 SQIVND (reference sequence). In nucleotides, the CDR3 is TGTGCCAGTAGTAGAGGGTCTGGGGCCTATGGCTACACCTTC. Translating it yields CASSRGSGAYGYTF.

This clone was picked up one time. The rearrangement joins TRBV4-2 to TRBJ1-1; D is unresolved. The CDR3 runs 12 residues. V shed 4 bases and J shed 6 bases, with 9 bases lying between them. CDR1 is LGHNA and CDR2 is YNFKEQ in the germline V gene. Here the CDR3 DNA reads TGTGCCAGCAGCCCGGTGGTCCCTGAAGCTTTCTTT. This encodes CASSPVVPEAFF.

The chain couples TRBV27 to TRBJ2-7; D unclear. The CDR3 consists of 15 residues. The V and J ends lost 6 bases and 0 bases respectively, with 15 bases between them. Looked up from germline, CDR1 is MNHEY and CDR2 is SMNVEV (reference sequence). The CDR3 reads CASSPAGDLSYEQYF. Written as DNA, the CDR3 is TGTGCCAGCAGCCCCGCTGGGGATCTCTCCTACGAGCAGTACTTC.

This sequence joins TRBV7-3 and TRBJ2-3; D gene unclear. V lost 5 bases and J lost 6, with 9 bases in between. This CDR3 has 12 amino acids. The germline CDR1 and CDR2 sequences are SGHTA and FQGTGA. The CDR3 is CASSNGRDTQYF. CDR3 coding DNA: TGTGCCAGCAGCAACGGGCGGGATACGCAGTATTTT.

The J gene is TRBJ2-7, the V gene TRBV6-1; 7 bases agree with TRBD1. The germline CDR1 and CDR2 sequences are MNHNS and SASEGT. After removal of 0 bases from V and 1 base from J, the junction contained 6 bases not matched to a gene. The CDR3 contains 16 residues. CDR3 DNA sequence: TGTGCCAGCAGTGAAGCTCTCCGGACAGGATCCTACGAGCAGTACTTC. Translation gives CASSEALRTGSYEQYF.

The chain's CDR3 is CASSLGSANTEAFF. CDR3 in DNA: TGTGCCAGCAGCTTGGGAAGCGCCAACACTGAAGCTTTCTTT. This chain links TRBV5-8 with TRBJ1-1; D remains unclear. Trimming pared 0 bases from V and 2 bases from J, leaving 8 bases between. The CDR3 spans 14 residues. Germline V lookup: CDR1 SGHTS, CDR2 YDEGEE.

This clone was observed a handful of times. The chain couples TRBV4-2 to TRBJ1-5; D is possibly TRBD1 (5 bases). The V and J ends lost 0 bases and 13 bases respectively, with 16 bases between them. Germline CDR1 is LGHNA and CDR2 is YNFKEQ. The CDR3 extends over 14 amino acids. The chain's CDR3 is CASSQDGGLSAQHF. The CDR3 DNA follows: TGTGCCAGCAGCCAAGACGGGGGTTTAAGCGCTCAGCATTTT.

The chain uses TRBV29-1 and TRBJ2-7; D perhaps matches TRBD1 (5 bases). V was pared by 6 bases and J by 5 bases, with 29 bases between. Germline loops: CDR1 SQVTM, CDR2 ANQGSEA. The CDR3 has 17 amino acids. CDR3 loop: CSVRKVIFGQGGDEQYF. The CDR3 nucleotides read TGCAGCGTCCGAAAGGTAATTTTTGGGCAGGGCGGCGACGAGCAGTACTTC.

This clone was seen a few times. This chain uses TRBV5-1 with TRBJ1-1, with TRBD1 identical over 8 bases. The CDR3 totals 15 residues. With V trimmed by 5 bases and J by 1 base, 7 bases remained unmatched. Germline CDR1 SGHRS, CDR2 YFSETQ. For the CDR3, the DNA is TGCGCCAGCAGTAACGGACAGGGTAAGAACACTGAAGCTTTCTTT. This translates into CASSNGQGKNTEAFF.

This clone was counted only a few times. CDR3 protein: CASSFGQQDNEQFF. CDR3 nucleotides: TGCGCCAGCAGCTTCGGTCAACAGGACAATGAGCAGTTCTTC. This chain links TRBV5-1 with TRBJ2-1, with D possibly TRBD1 on 5 matching bases. Trimming stripped 2 bases from V and 5 bases from J, with 11 bases between. The CDR3 runs 14 residues. Germline CDR1 SGHRS, CDR2 YFSETQ.

The rearrangement joins TRBV10-3 to TRBJ2-5, with 8 bases lining up with TRBD1. Germline CDR1 is ENHRY and CDR2 is SYGVKD. Losses at the gene ends were 0 bases for V and 4 bases for J; bases not matched to a gene: 19. CDR3 length: 20 amino acids. CDR3 sequence: CAISESTGTGGEGAIETQYF. In DNA form, the CDR3 reads TGTGCCATCAGTGAGTCGACCGGGACAGGCGGAGAGGGGGCCATAGAGACCCAGTACTTC.

This clone was found a few times. The chain is built from TRBV4-1 and TRBJ2-3; D may be TRBD1 (6 bases). Trimming shortened V by 3 bases and J by 4 bases, and 14 bases separated the two germline ends. Germline V gene sequence: CDR1 MGHRA, CDR2 YSYEKL. CDR3 size: 15 residues. The CDR3 sequence: CASSQGNTGSDTQYF. In DNA form, the CDR3 reads TGCGCCAGCAGCCAGGGGAACACAGGGTCAGATACGCAGTATTTT.

This chain connects TRBV4-3 to TRBJ1-2; 7 bases are a match to TRBD1. V shed 0 bases, J shed 4 bases, and the junction held 8 bases outside the gene matches. This CDR3 is built from 16 residues. Germline V gene lookup returns CDR1 LGHNA and CDR2 YSLEER. The CDR3 nucleotides are TGCGCCAGCAGCCAAGATCTTCGACAGGGACCCTATGGCTACACCTTC. Translating it yields CASSQDLRQGPYGYTF.

V is TRBV6-1 and J is TRBJ1-4; 8 positions match TRBD1. V was pared by 4 bases and J by 8 bases, with 9 bases of the junction left unmatched. The CDR3 sequence is 15 residues long. Germline assignment: CDR1 MNHNS and CDR2 SASEGT. The CDR3 sequence is CASSGQGAWAEKLFF. CDR3 DNA: TGTGCCAGCAGTGGGCAGGGGGCGTGGGCCGAAAAACTGTTTTTT.

CDR3: CATRRKGTGGEKLFF. In DNA form, the CDR3 reads TGTGCCACCAGAAGGAAAGGGACAGGGGGCGAAAAACTGTTTTTT. This chain joins TRBV15 and TRBJ1-4; TRBD1 agrees at 12 bases. The CDR3 extends over 15 amino acids. The germline V gene encodes CDR1 LNHNV and CDR2 YYDKDF (reference sequence). V lost 6 bases and J lost 8; bases outside the gene matches: 7.

The V call is TRBV4-1, the J call TRBJ1-1; 11 bases are shared with TRBD1. V was pared by 3 bases and J by 8 bases, with 8 bases of the junction left unmatched. Germline V gene sequence: CDR1 MGHRA, CDR2 YSYEKL. The CDR3 is made up of 15 amino acids. The DNA for the CDR3 is TGCGCCAGCAGCCACAGGGGACAGGGGGAGAAGGAAGCTTTCTTT. Encoded protein: CASSHRGQGEKEAFF.

Concerning this clone itself: The sample carries other DNA sequences with the same CDR3. The chain has TRBV2 and TRBJ1-6, with D maybe TRBD1 (6 bases). The CDR3 extends over 15 amino acids. From germline, CDR1 is SNHLY and CDR2 FYNNEI. V was trimmed by 8 bases and J by 0 bases, leaving 11 bases between them. For the CDR3, the DNA is TGTGCCAGCCGAGACAGGAGCTCCTATAATTCACCCCTCCACTTT. It codes for CASRDRSSYNSPLHF.

V usage is TRBV30 and J usage is TRBJ2-7, with a weak D call TRBD1 (6 bases). This CDR3 has 14 amino acids. The V end lost 0 bases, the J end lost 3 bases, and 12 bases lay between the germline ends. CDR1 GTSNPN and CDR2 SVGIG come from the germline V gene (reference sequence). The CDR3 nucleotides read TGTGCCTGGAGTGTACAAGCCAGGGGCTACGAGCAGTACTTC. This encodes CAWSVQARGYEQYF.